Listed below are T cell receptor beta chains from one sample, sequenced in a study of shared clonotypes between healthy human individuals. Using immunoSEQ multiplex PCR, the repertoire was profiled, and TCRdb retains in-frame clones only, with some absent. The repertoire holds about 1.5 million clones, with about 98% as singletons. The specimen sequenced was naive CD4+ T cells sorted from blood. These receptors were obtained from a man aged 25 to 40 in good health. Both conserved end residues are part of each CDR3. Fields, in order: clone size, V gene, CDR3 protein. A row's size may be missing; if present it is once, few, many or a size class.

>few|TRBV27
CASSPKAGRSYEQYF
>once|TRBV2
CATRLAGLYNEQFF
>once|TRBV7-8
CASSSRRNSVTDTQYF
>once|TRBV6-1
CASRKRDNYEQYF
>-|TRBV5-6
CASSHSGRRDTQYF
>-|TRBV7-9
CASSPGGVILYEQYF
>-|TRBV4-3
CASSLLARKDYEQYF
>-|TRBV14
CASSQVDSLGAFF
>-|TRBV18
CASSPLDGVNTGELFF
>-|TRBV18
CASSPDPGQGLGELFF
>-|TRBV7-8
CASSSSGRYNEQFF
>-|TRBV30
CAWSAITGLAGGLFF